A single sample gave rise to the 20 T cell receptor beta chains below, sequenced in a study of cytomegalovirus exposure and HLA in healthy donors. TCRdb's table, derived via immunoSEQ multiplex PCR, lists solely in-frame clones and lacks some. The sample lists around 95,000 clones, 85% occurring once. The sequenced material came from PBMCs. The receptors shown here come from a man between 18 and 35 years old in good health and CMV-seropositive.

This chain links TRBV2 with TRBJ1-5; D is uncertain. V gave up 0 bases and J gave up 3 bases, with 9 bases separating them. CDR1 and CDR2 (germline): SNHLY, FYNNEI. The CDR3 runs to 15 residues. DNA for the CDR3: TGTGCCAGCAGTGAAGCGAGGGTTTCCAATCAGCCCCAGCATTTT. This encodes CASSEARVSNQPQHF.

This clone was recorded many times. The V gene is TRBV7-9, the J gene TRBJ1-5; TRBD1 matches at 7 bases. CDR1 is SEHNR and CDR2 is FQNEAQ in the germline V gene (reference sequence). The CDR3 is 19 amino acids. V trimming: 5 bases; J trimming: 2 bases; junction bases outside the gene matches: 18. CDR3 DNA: TGTGCCAGCAGCCCTTCGTCCGGGACAGAATTTTTCGGCAATCAGCCCCAGCATTTT. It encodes CASSPSSGTEFFGNQPQHF. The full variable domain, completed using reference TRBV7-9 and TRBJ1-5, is DTGVSQNPRHKITKRGQNVTFRCDPISEHNRLYWYRQTLGQGPEFLTYFQNEAQLEKSRLLSDRFSAERPKGSFSTLEIQRTEQGDSAMYLCASSPSSGTEFFGNQPQHFGDGTRLSIL.

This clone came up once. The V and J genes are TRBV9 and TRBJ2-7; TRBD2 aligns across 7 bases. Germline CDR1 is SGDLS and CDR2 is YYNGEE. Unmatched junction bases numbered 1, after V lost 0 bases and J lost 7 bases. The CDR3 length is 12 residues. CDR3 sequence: CASSVGGGEQYF. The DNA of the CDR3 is TGTGCCAGCAGCGTAGGCGGGGGAGAGCAGTACTTC. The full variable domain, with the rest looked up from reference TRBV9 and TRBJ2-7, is DSGVTQTPKHLITATGQRVTLRCSPRSGDLSVYWYQQSLDQGLQFLIQYYNGEERAKGNILERFSAQQFPDLHSELNLSSLELGDSALYFCASSVGGGEQYFGPGTRLTVT.

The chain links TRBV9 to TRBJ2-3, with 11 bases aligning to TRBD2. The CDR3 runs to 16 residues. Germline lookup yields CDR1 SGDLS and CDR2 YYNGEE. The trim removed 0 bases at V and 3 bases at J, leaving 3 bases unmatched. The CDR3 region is CASSVVTSGSTDTQYF. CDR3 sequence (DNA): TGTGCCAGCAGCGTAGTAACTAGCGGGAGTACAGATACGCAGTATTTT.

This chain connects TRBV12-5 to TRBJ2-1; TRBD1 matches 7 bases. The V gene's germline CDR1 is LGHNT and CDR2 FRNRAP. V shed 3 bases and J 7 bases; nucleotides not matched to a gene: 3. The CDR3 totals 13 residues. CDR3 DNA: TGTGCTAGTGGTTTCCCCAGGGGGAATGAGCAGTTCTTC. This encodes CASGFPRGNEQFF.

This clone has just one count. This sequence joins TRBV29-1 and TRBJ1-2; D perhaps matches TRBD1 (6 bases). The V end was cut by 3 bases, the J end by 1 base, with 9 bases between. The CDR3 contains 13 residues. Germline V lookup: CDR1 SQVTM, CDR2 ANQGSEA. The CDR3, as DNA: TGCAGCGTTGAGGTACAGGGTAACTATGGCTACACCTTC. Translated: CSVEVQGNYGYTF.

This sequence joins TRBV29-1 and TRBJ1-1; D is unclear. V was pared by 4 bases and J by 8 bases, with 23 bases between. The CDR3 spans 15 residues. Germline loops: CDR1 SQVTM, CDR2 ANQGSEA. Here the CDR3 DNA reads TGCAGCGTTGGAGGATCCGAGGGAGGTTGGTACGAAGCTTTCTTT. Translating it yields CSVGGSEGGWYEAFF.

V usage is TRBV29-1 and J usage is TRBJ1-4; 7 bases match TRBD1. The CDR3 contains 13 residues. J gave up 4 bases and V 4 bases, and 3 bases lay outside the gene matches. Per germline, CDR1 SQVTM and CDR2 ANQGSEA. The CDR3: CSVGDSLNEKLFF. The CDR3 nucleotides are TGCAGCGTTGGGGACAGCCTTAATGAAAAACTGTTTTTT.

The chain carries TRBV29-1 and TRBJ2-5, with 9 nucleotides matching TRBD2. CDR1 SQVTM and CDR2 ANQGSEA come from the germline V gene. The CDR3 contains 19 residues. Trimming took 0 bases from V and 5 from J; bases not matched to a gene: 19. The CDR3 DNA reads TGCAGCGTTGAAGATCCCCTGCCCGGGATAGCGGGAGAGGAGGAGACCCAGTACTTC. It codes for CSVEDPLPGIAGEEETQYF.

The CDR3 reads CASSKQGIAAYEQYV. The DNA of the CDR3 is TGTGCCAGCAGTAAACAGGGGATCGCCGCCTACGAGCAGTACGTC. The chain couples TRBV6-1 to TRBJ2-7; 7 bases fit TRBD1. This CDR3 has 15 amino acids. The trim removed 5 bases at V and 2 bases at J, leaving 9 bases unmatched. Germline lookup yields CDR1 MNHNS and CDR2 SASEGT.

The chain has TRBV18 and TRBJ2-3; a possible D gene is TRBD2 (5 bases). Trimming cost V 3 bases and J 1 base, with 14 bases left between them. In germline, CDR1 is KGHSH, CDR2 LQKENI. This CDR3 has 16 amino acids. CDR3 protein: CASSPPGSLGTDTQYF. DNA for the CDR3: TGTGCCAGCTCACCCCCGGGGTCGTTGGGCACAGATACGCAGTATTTT.

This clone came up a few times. CDR3 sequence: CASSQSSSHSTDTQYF. Here the CDR3 DNA reads TGTGCCAGCAGCCAATCTAGTTCACATAGCACAGATACGCAGTATTTT. This chain connects TRBV14 to TRBJ2-3; D uncertain. The CDR3 has 16 amino acids. The germline V and J ends were trimmed by 2 bases and 0 bases, with 12 bases remaining between them. Germline V CDR1 and CDR2: SGHDN, FVKESK.

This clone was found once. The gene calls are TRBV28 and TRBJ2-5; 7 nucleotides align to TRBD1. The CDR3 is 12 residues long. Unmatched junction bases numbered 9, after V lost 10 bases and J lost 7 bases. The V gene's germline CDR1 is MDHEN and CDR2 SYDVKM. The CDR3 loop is CATPDRAGTQYF. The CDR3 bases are TGTGCCACTCCCGACAGGGCGGGGACCCAGTACTTC.

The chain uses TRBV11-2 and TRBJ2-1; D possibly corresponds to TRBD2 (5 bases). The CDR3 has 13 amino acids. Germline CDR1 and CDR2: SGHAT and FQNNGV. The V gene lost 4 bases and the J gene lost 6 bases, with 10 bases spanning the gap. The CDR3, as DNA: TGTGCCAGCAGCTCCTTAGGGAGCAATGAGCAGTTCTTC. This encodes CASSSLGSNEQFF. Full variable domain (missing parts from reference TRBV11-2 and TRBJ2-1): EAGVAQSPRYKIIEKRQSVAFWCNPISGHATLYWYQQILGQGPKLLIQFQNNGVVDDSQLPKDRFSAERLKGVDSTLKIQPAKLEDSAVYLCASSSLGSNEQFFGPGTRLTVL.

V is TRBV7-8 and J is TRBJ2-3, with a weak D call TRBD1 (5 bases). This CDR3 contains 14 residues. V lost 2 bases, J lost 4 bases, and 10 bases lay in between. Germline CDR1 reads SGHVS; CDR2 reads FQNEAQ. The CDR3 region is CASSLPRVPDTQYF. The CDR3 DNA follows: TGTGCCAGCAGCTTACCCAGGGTCCCAGATACGCAGTATTTT. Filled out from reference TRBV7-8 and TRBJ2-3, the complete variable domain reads GAGVSQSPRYKVAKRGQDVALRCDPISGHVSLFWYQQALGQGPEFLTYFQNEAQLDKSGLPSDRFFAERPEGSVSTLKIQRTQQEDSAVYLCASSLPRVPDTQYFGPGTRLTVL.

The CDR3 nucleotides read TGTGCCAGCAGTTACTTAGCGTTAGAGACCCAGTACTTC. Encoded protein: CASSYLALETQYF. The chain has TRBV6-5 and TRBJ2-5; possibly TRBD2 for D (5 bases). This CDR3 has 13 residues. Germline V gene sequence: CDR1 MNHEY, CDR2 SVGAGI. Between the trimmed V and J ends, which lost 1 base and 4 bases, there was a span of 7 bases.

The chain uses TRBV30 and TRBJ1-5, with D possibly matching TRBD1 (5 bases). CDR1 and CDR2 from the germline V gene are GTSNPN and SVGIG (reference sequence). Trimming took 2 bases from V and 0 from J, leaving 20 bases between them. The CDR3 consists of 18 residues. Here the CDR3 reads CAWSKGIPSSDSNQPQHF. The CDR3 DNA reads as TGTGCCTGGAGTAAGGGGATCCCCTCATCCGATAGCAATCAGCCCCAGCATTTT.

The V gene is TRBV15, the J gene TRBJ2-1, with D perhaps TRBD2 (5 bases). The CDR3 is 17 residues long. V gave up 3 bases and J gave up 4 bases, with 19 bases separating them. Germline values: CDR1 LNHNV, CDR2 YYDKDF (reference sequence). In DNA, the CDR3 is TGTGCCACCAGCAGGGATAGAGGGTTGCCTACATACAATGAGCAGTTCTTC. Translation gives CATSRDRGLPTYNEQFF.

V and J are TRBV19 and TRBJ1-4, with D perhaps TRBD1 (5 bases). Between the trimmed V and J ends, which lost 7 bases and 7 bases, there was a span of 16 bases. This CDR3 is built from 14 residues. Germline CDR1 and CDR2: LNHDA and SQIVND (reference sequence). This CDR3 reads CASMRGPGGEKLFF. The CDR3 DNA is TGTGCCAGTATGAGAGGACCGGGGGGTGAAAAACTGTTTTTT.

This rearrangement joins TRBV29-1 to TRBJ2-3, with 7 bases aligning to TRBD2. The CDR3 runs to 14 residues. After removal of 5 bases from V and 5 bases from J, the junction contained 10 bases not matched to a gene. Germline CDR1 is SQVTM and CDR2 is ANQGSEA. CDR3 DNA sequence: TGCAGCGTTTTAGGGAGGGCTAGCGGAGATACGCAGTATTTT. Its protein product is CSVLGRASGDTQYF.